These 9 T cell receptor beta chains were all obtained from the same sample, sequenced in a study of beta chain features in type 1 diabetes (dated by TCRdb to 2017 to 2018). Libraries were prepared through the immunoSEQ multiplex PCR assay. The entire isolated RNA was reverse transcribed using the High Capacity cDNA Reverse Transcription Kit, and thus expressed TCRB transcripts were sequenced. TCRdb stores this immuneACCESS table with in-frame sequences only. Part of the clones is absent; in the studies checked, under half of the shortfall reflects unresolved V genes, and no reason is known for the rest. Across this sample there are some 15,000 clones, with more than 65% seen only once. The ten largest make up more than 2% of the sample. No antigen is known for these receptors. Overall study results and their limits: Type 1 diabetes patients showed a moderate but significant shortening of TCRB CDR3 length in all four CD4+ subsets.

The sequencing input was Tregs from blood. According to the study, the label for this sample's cell subset or site signals: regulatory CD4+ T cells. All receptors derive from a man aged 30 to 39 with type 1 diabetes.

This clone was recorded only once. The V gene is TRBV9, the J gene TRBJ2-7, with 9 nucleotides matching TRBD1. J gave up 6 bases and V 4 bases, and 11 bases lay outside the gene matches. This CDR3 is built from 15 residues. Germline-derived CDR1 and CDR2 are SGDLS and YYNGEE. CDR3 sequence reads: CASSPRTGARGEQYF. The CDR3, as DNA: TGTGCCAGCAGCCCGCGGACAGGGGCGAGGGGCGAGCAGTACTTC.

The chain is built from TRBV6-1 and TRBJ2-5; D possibly corresponds to TRBD2 (5 bases). This CDR3 is 15 amino acids long. The germline V gene has CDR1 MNHNS and CDR2 SASEGT. With 0 bases removed from V and 3 bases from J, the gap between germline ends came to 11 bases. CDR3 residues: CASSEAKRREETQYF. CDR3 nucleotide sequence: TGTGCCAGCAGTGAAGCCAAGAGGCGGGAAGAGACCCAGTACTTC.

The rearrangement joins TRBV25-1 to TRBJ2-2, with D tentatively TRBD1 (6 bases). Deletions cut 3 bases from V and 2 bases from J, with 16 bases between. The V gene's germline CDR1 is MGHDK and CDR2 SYGVNS. The CDR3 sequence is 17 residues long. As DNA, the CDR3 is TGTGCCAGCAGTGAGAGGTTCGGCAGGGGTAACACCGGGGAGCTGTTTTTT. Translated: CASSERFGRGNTGELFF.

The chain joins TRBV6-6 to TRBJ2-3, with 8 positions matching TRBD1. CDR1 MNHNY and CDR2 SVGAGI come from the germline V gene (reference sequence). The CDR3 loop spans 12 amino acids. Losses at the gene ends were 6 bases for V and 6 bases for J; bases not matched to a gene: 2. CDR3 loop: CASSPGGDTQYF. In DNA, the CDR3 is TGTGCCAGCAGCCCAGGGGGCGATACGCAGTATTTT.

The chain uses TRBV11-2 and TRBJ2-1, with TRBD2 matching over 10 bases. The CDR3 has 16 amino acids. V lost 4 bases to trimming and J lost 10 bases; unmatched junction nucleotides: 13. CDR1 and CDR2 (germline): SGHAT, FQNNGV. The CDR3 region is CASSYPASGRVSEQFF. DNA of the CDR3: TGTGCCAGCAGCTACCCGGCTAGCGGGAGAGTATCGGAGCAGTTCTTC.

This clone was counted between two and nine times. This chain links TRBV15 with TRBJ1-3; the match to TRBD1 covers 9 bases. The CDR3 has 16 amino acids. The J segment lost 4 bases and the V segment lost 1 base, leaving 5 bases of the junction unmatched. Per the germline V gene, CDR1 is LNHNV and CDR2 is YYDKDF (reference sequence). The CDR3 here is CATSRGGQGSGNTIYF. CDR3 bases: TGTGCCACCAGCAGAGGAGGACAGGGGTCGGGAAACACCATATATTTT. Full variable domain (outside the CDR3, taken from reference TRBV15 and TRBJ1-3): DAMVIQNPRYQVTQFGKPVTLSCSQTLNHNVMYWYQQKSSQAPKLLFHYYDKDFNNEADTPDNFQSRRPNTSFCFLDIRSPGLGDTAMYLCATSRGGQGSGNTIYFGEGSWLTVV.

The chain has TRBV29-1 and TRBJ1-2; 9 nucleotides agree with TRBD1. J lost 7 bases, V lost 7 bases, and 13 bases had no gene match. This CDR3 has 14 amino acids. CDR1 and CDR2 (germline): SQVTM, ANQGSEA. The CDR3 sequence is CSEGVLQGATGYTF. As DNA, the CDR3 is TGCAGCGAGGGCGTTCTACAGGGGGCGACTGGCTACACCTTC.

This chain joins TRBV12-5 and TRBJ2-3; 10 bases line up with TRBD2. The V gene's germline CDR1 is LGHNT and CDR2 FRNRAP. CDR3 length: 15 residues. V shed 7 bases and J 6 bases; nucleotides not matched to a gene: 10. In DNA form, the CDR3 reads TGTGCTAGTGCCCCGAGGAGCGGGGGGGTGGATACGCAGTATTTT. Residues: CASAPRSGGVDTQYF.

This chain joins TRBV4-1 and TRBJ1-4; the D is unclear. V lost 6 bases and J lost 8, with 19 bases in between. This CDR3 spans 15 amino acids. The germline CDR1 and CDR2 sequences are MGHRA and YSYEKL. The CDR3 coding sequence is TGCGCCAGCAGGAGAATAGCGGGCGCCGAGGAAAAACTGTTTTTT. Translated: CASRRIAGAEEKLFF.